This TCR beta chain was observed in a study of CD8 T cells in ankylosing spondylitis (dated 2017 in TCRdb). Broadly, across the study: The study set out to find disease-linked TCR variants by profiling T cell receptor beta repertoires in ankylosing spondylitis patients and healthy donors. Samples of peripheral blood were taken, and for ankylosing spondylitis patients, synovial fluid was collected as well. The full study cohort was made up of 25 to 30 ankylosing spondylitis patients and approximately 100 healthy donors.

Sequenced on an Illumina HiSeq 2500. Quantitative 5'-RACE with molecular barcodes was used to prepare TCR beta libraries. The authors' analysis ran thus. Disease-linked TCR variants were identified with a new computational method built on a probabilistic model of VDJ rearrangement. TCRdb applied fastp at Q25 and MiXCR to the public reads, then kept only in-frame beta chains. CDR3 protein duplicates are merged, each entry listing the most common genes and DNA. TCRdb, not the original authors, processed these V and J calls. For this sample the table gives around 90,000 distinct CDR3 sequences, of which approximately 30% were detected only once. Together, the top ten hold over 50% of the sample. The paper's findings and limits, for the study overall: The disease-linked clones had a CD8+ phenotype and were found at relatively low frequencies in peripheral blood. A TCR beta motif of fewer than 10 highly homologous amino acid variants appeared characteristic of blood from ankylosing spondylitis patients. According to the report, matched synovial fluid samples from ankylosing spondylitis patients were significantly enriched for the disease-linked clones. Some motif variants had previously been reported in the synovial fluid and blood of reactive arthritis patients, which suggests shared mechanisms of disease initiation.

As concerns this clonotype: Its antigen is not yet known. No per-base quality is available; no much larger clone lies one base away.

The sample consisted of blood, either unsorted or a sorted T cell fraction (not recorded which). The sequence came from a male donor with ankylosing spondylitis or in good health (not recorded which).

The bases read TGTGCCAGCAGCGTAGACGGGAGGGCCACGTACGAGCAGTACTTC. This encodes CASSVDGRATYEQYF. This chain is built from TRBV9 and TRBJ2-7; 8 bases in the middle match TRBD2. Compared with germline, V lacks 0 bases and J lacks 4 bases; bases without a gene match: 6. The CDR3 runs 15 amino acids, cysteine and phenylalanine included. This entry keeps only the CDR3 DNA: 45 bases, framed from base 1. CDR1 SGDLS and CDR2 YYNGEE were looked up in the germline V gene.